Each of the 20 T cell receptor beta chains below was sequenced from the same sample in a study of T cells in Graves' hyperthyroidism and ophthalmopathy. RNA transcripts yielded amplified TCR beta CDR3 regions. Initially, a first-round RT-PCR of the TCR CDR3 employed the HTBI primer set. TCRdb reprocessed the multiplex PCR reads via MiXCR and lists one record per CDR3 protein. The sample consists of about 840,000 distinct CDR3 sequences, over 35% of them appearing once. Material for sequencing was blood. These receptors came from a man younger than 35 with Graves' hyperthyroidism.

Details on this clonotype: One base away lies a much larger clone, so this may be a sequencing read error. No conserved phenylalanine or tryptophan ends this CDR3, so it is likely a read error. This chain uses TRBV6-6 with TRBJ1-1; 11 nucleotides match TRBD1. The length of the CDR3 is 15 residues. CDR1 and CDR2 (germline): MNHNY, SVGAGI (reference sequence). V trimming: 5 bases; J trimming: 7 bases; junction bases outside the gene matches: 9. The CDR3: CASSGRDRGFGEAFS. The CDR3 region has the DNA TGTGCCAGCAGTGGCCGGGACAGGGGGTTTGGTGAAGCTTTCTCT.

This rearrangement joins TRBV7-2 to TRBJ2-2; D is unclear. V shed 3 bases and J shed 0 bases, with 8 bases lying between them. This CDR3 spans 15 amino acids. Germline V gene data show CDR1 as SGHTA and CDR2 as FQGNSA. CDR3 DNA sequence: TGTGCCAGCAGCTTGATGTATCCGAACACCGGGGAGCTGTTTTTT. As protein: CASSLMYPNTGELFF.

The genes are TRBV19 and TRBJ2-2; D is tentatively TRBD1 or TRBD2 (5 bases each). Germline V CDR1 and CDR2: LNHDA, SQIVND (reference sequence). The CDR3 covers 15 residues. The V end was cut by 5 bases, the J end by 6 bases, with 16 bases between. The DNA of the CDR3 is TGTGCCAGTAGTGACGGGACCCAGTTCGCCGGGGAGCTGTTTTTT. Its translation is CASSDGTQFAGELFF.

This chain connects TRBV4-2 to TRBJ2-2; D remains ambiguous. V shed 1 base and J shed 7 bases, with 13 bases lying between them. The CDR3 extends over 15 amino acids. Germline V gene sequence: CDR1 LGHNA, CDR2 YNFKEQ. The CDR3 DNA is TGTGCCAGCAGCCAAGTCTCCGCTGACATCGGGGAGCTGTTTTTT. Translating it yields CASSQVSADIGELFF.

This clonotype has a handful of counts. The chain links TRBV6-5 to TRBJ2-7; 10 bases agree with TRBD1. The germline V gene has CDR1 MNHEY and CDR2 SVGAGI. CDR3 length: 12 amino acids. J lost 3 bases, V lost 9 bases, and 2 bases had no gene match. This CDR3 is CASGQGDYEQYF. CDR3 coding DNA: TGTGCCAGTGGACAGGGGGACTACGAGCAGTACTTC.

A few counts support this clonotype. Here the CDR3 DNA reads TGTGCCAGCATCCCGGTGGCGGGTTCGGGGGCTTTCTTT. It is translated as CASIPVAGSGAFF. The chain uses TRBV12-3 or TRBV12-4 and TRBJ1-1; D is unclear. V was cut by 7 bases and J by 11 bases, with 20 bases left in between. The CDR3 runs to 13 residues.

This clonotype has only a few counts. This chain uses TRBV7-2 with TRBJ2-3, with D uncertain. The germline V and J ends were trimmed by 3 bases and 1 base, with 5 bases remaining between them. CDR3 length: 13 amino acids. Germline CDR1 reads SGHTA; CDR2 reads FQGNSA. The CDR3 nucleotides read TGTGCCAGCAGCTTTCAGGGCACAGATACGCAGTATTTT. Residues: CASSFQGTDTQYF.

This clonotype was detected only a few times. V is TRBV19 and J is TRBJ2-7; a possible D gene is TRBD1 (5 bases). CDR1 is LNHDA and CDR2 is SQIVND in the germline V gene (reference sequence). V was shortened by 7 bases and J by 6 bases, with 16 bases between the two germline ends. CDR3 length equals 13 residues. In DNA, the CDR3 is TGTGCCAGTATGACGTCAGGGCTGGGCGAGCAGTACTTC. This translates into CASMTSGLGEQYF.

Points on this clonotype: At one of its ends the junction is not consistent with the germline gene, which may arise from a read error. The CDR3 protein is CASSQDFPQTEAFF. DNA of the CDR3: TGCGCCAGCAGCCAAGATTTCCCGCAAACTGAAGCTTTCTTT. The genes are TRBV7-3 and TRBJ1-1; D remains unclear. The CDR3 runs to 14 residues. Germline V lookup: CDR1 SGHTA, CDR2 FQGTGA.

This clonotype has ten or more counts. V and J are TRBV13 and TRBJ1-1; possible D gene TRBD1, 6 bases. The CDR3 runs 16 residues. V lost 5 bases, J lost 0 bases, and 16 bases lay in between. CDR1 is PRHDT and CDR2 is FYEKMQ in the germline V gene (reference sequence). CDR3 nucleotides: TGTGCCAGCAGCCCGAGAACAGGGTCGATGAACACTGAAGCTTTCTTT. Its protein product is CASSPRTGSMNTEAFF.

This clonotype has ten or more counts. This chain connects TRBV9 to TRBJ1-5; D perhaps matches TRBD1 (5 bases). From germline, CDR1 is SGDLS and CDR2 YYNGEE. V lost 4 bases, J lost 3 bases, and 8 bases lay in between. The CDR3 covers 13 residues. The CDR3 protein is CASSWDLNQPQHF. DNA of the CDR3: TGTGCCAGCAGCTGGGACCTCAATCAGCCCCAGCATTTT.

This rearrangement joins TRBV20-1 to TRBJ1-2, with a weak D call TRBD1 (6 bases). Germline values: CDR1 DFQATT, CDR2 SNEGSKA (reference sequence). The CDR3 extends over 14 amino acids. V dropped 1 base and J dropped 11 bases, with 20 bases sitting between them. DNA of the CDR3: TGCAGTGCTAGAGGTGGACTCGTGGGGGCTACGTACACCTTC. This encodes CSARGGLVGATYTF.

This clonotype was counted at least ten times. The V call is TRBV7-3, the J call TRBJ1-6; D call uncertain. The germline V and J ends were trimmed by 1 base and 7 bases, with 8 bases remaining between them. The CDR3 spans 14 residues. Germline CDR1 reads SGHTA; CDR2 reads FQGTGA. In nucleotides, the CDR3 is TGTGCCAGCAGCTTAAACGGGCAGAATTCACCCCTCCACTTT. It specifies CASSLNGQNSPLHF. The variable domain in full, with the rest retrieved from reference TRBV7-3 and TRBJ1-6, is GAGVSQTPSNKVTEKGKYVELRCDPISGHTALYWYRQSLGQGPEFLIYFQGTGAADDSGLPNDRFFAVRPEGSVSTLKIQRTERGDSAVYLCASSLNGQNSPLHFGNGTRLTVT.

This clonotype showed up just a few times. This chain links TRBV6-5 with TRBJ1-5, with D unclear. This CDR3 is built from 14 residues. V was shortened by 2 bases and J by 4 bases, with 9 bases between the two germline ends. Germline CDR1 reads MNHEY; CDR2 reads SVGAGI. CDR3 DNA: TGTGCCAGCAGTTACCAATCATGGAATCAGCCCCAGCATTTT. This codes for CASSYQSWNQPQHF.

In its sample, this clonotype was seen many times. This sequence joins TRBV7-3 and TRBJ2-5; no firm D call. The germline V gene encodes CDR1 SGHTA and CDR2 FQGTGA. Between the trimmed V and J ends, which lost 3 bases and 5 bases, there was a span of 13 bases. The CDR3 length is 14 residues. CDR3 bases: TGTGCCAGCAGCTTGGTAGGCCCCGGGGAGACCCAGTACTTC. Translated: CASSLVGPGETQYF.

The chain has TRBV7-8 and TRBJ2-7; D might be TRBD1 (6 bases). Germline V lookup: CDR1 SGHVS, CDR2 FQNEAQ. The V end lost 0 bases, the J end lost 2 bases, and 8 bases lay between the germline ends. This CDR3 has 14 residues. CDR3 in DNA: TGTGCCAGCAGCTTAGCGGACAGCCCCTACGAGCAGTACTTC. It translates to CASSLADSPYEQYF. Combining the CDR3 with reference TRBV7-8 and TRBJ2-7 gives the whole variable domain GAGVSQSPRYKVAKRGQDVALRCDPISGHVSLFWYQQALGQGPEFLTYFQNEAQLDKSGLPSDRFFAERPEGSVSTLKIQRTQQEDSAVYLCASSLADSPYEQYFGPGTRLTVT.

As for this clonotype: This likely comes from a read error, as the CDR3 has no conserved phenylalanine or tryptophan at its end. The limits of the CDR3 on the DNA are not certain, so only TCRdb's listed CDR3 is given. V usage is TRBV20-1 and J usage is TRBJ2-7. In germline, CDR1 is DFQATT, CDR2 SNEGSKA (reference sequence). The CDR3 spans 8 amino acids, including both terminal residues. The CDR3 sequence is CSADGETT.

This clonotype was found a few times. The rearrangement links TRBV6-1 to TRBJ2-5; D unresolved. This CDR3 has 13 residues. Germline CDR1 is MNHNS and CDR2 is SASEGT. The V end was cut by 3 bases, the J end by 3 bases, with 8 bases between. The CDR3 reads CASSDRPEETQYF. CDR3 DNA sequence: TGTGCCAGCAGTGATCGGCCTGAAGAGACCCAGTACTTC.

This clonotype was seen repeatedly, ten times or more. V is TRBV7-9 and J is TRBJ2-7, with 7 bases fitting TRBD1. The CDR3 has 15 residues. Unmatched junction bases numbered 10, after V lost 5 bases and J lost 3 bases. Germline V lookup: CDR1 SEHNR, CDR2 FQNEAQ (reference sequence). CDR3 in DNA: TGTGCCAGCAGCGTCCCTTCCCGGGACAGCTACGAGCAGTACTTC. Translation: CASSVPSRDSYEQYF.

The chain employs TRBV6-5 and TRBJ1-1; D gene unclear. Germline V gene lookup returns CDR1 MNHEY and CDR2 SVGAGI. This CDR3 has 14 residues. V lost 8 bases and J lost 0, with 13 bases in between. As DNA, the CDR3 is TGTGCCAGCCTTGGGGAGGGCGTGAACACTGAAGCTTTCTTT. Protein: CASLGEGVNTEAFF.